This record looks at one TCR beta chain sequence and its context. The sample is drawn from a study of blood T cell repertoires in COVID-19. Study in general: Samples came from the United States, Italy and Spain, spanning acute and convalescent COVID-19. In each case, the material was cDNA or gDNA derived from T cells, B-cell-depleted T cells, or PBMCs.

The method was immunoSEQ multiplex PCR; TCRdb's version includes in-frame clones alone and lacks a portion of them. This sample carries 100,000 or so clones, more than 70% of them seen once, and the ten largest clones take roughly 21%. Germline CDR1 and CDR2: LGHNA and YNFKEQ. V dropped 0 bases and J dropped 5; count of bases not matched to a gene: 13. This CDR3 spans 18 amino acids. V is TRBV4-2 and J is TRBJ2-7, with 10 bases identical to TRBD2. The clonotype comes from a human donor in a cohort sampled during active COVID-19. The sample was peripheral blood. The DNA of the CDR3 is TGTGCCAGCAGCCAAGACGTCACTAGCGGGACACTCCCCCACGAGCAGTACTTC. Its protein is CASSQDVTSGTLPHEQYF.